This T cell receptor (beta chain) stems from a study of neurological immune-mediated disorders. Germline V gene data show CDR1 as MNHNY and CDR2 as SVGAGI (reference sequence). This CDR3 spans 11 amino acids. The cDNA came from 5'RACE, which used 10-nucleotide random UMIs. TCRdb ran MiXCR on the 5' RACE reads and lists one entry per CDR3 protein. The sample has nearly 45,000 distinct CDR3 sequences; roughly 13% are singletons. A remark on this clonotype: One end of the junction fails to match germline, which may point to a read error.

Sequencing input: PBMCs. The TCR was taken from a female donor in good health. J is TRBJ2-5 and V is TRBV6-6; D not certain. Here the CDR3 reads CASSTTETQYF. The DNA of the CDR3 is TGTGCCAGCAGTACCACGGAGACCCAATACTTC.